This T cell receptor beta chain appears in the sequencing data of a study of vaccination and CD4 T cells after COVID-19. Treatment described: approximately 9-day PBMC culture with coronavirus spike peptide pools or control peptides (ViraFEST assay). The Oncomine TCR Beta short-read assay was what sequenced the DNA obtained from cultured CD4+ T cells. TCRdb called the PCR reads again in MiXCR, with one record for every CDR3 protein. The sample has about 19,000 distinct CDR3 sequences, over 25% seen once. Deletions cut 0 bases from V and 9 bases from J, with 22 bases between. CDR3 length: 17 amino acids. CDR1 and CDR2 from the germline V gene are SGHDT and YYEEEE. Study-wide points: In convalescent patients, a median roughly 88% of reactive clones appeared only post-vaccination.

The sample holds a few counts of this clonotype. Its specificity is unknown. The rearrangement links TRBV5-6 to TRBJ1-5; D possibly corresponds to TRBD1 (5 bases). The material sequenced was cultured CD4+ T cells from blood. The receptor was derived from a human donor with COVID-19. CDR3: CASSLAPAGGGSRPQHF. The CDR3 DNA follows: TGTGCCAGCAGCTTGGCCCCGGCAGGCGGGGGGTCTAGGCCCCAGCATTTT.